The 17 T cell receptor beta chains presented below share a single source sample, sequenced in a study of blood T cells in healthy people across ages (dated by TCRdb to between 2015 and 2016). The protocol used for the library was 5' RACE. The instrument was an Illumina HiSeq 2500. A second PCR of roughly 7 to 11 cycles was performed with a sample-barcoded 5' primer and a J-beta primer mix. TCRdb redid the processing of the public reads, applying fastp at Q25 and MiXCR, and retained in-frame beta chains. All rows with the same CDR3 protein become a single entry with the most common DNA and genes. The sample table contains around 700,000 distinct CDR3 sequences; only one count was recorded for 20% to 25% of them. The ten most abundant clones make up roughly a tenth of the sample. This same sample was also part of a study on T cells of mothers and their children.

Source material: blood. The source is a boy aged 5-17 years in good health.

This clonotype has more than one count but fewer than ten. This chain links TRBV2 with TRBJ2-5; D might be TRBD1 (6 bases). Germline V gene sequence: CDR1 SNHLY, CDR2 FYNNEI. The CDR3 is 14 amino acids. Between the trimmed V and J ends, which lost 11 bases and 0 bases, there was a span of 16 bases. The CDR3 loop reads CAGETGQNQETQYF. CDR3 in DNA: TGTGCCGGAGAAACAGGACAGAACCAAGAGACCCAGTACTTC.

The chain recombines TRBV7-9 with TRBJ2-7; tentative D call: TRBD2 (5 bases). This CDR3 spans 13 amino acids. Germline CDR1 reads SEHNR; CDR2 reads FQNEAQ (reference sequence). V shed 5 bases and J shed 5 bases, with 13 bases lying between them. DNA of the CDR3: TGTGCCAGCAGCCCCGGGGTCGGAAACGAGCAGTACTTC. Encoded protein: CASSPGVGNEQYF. Supplemented by reference TRBV7-9 and TRBJ2-7, the full variable domain reads DTGVSQNPRHKITKRGQNVTFRCDPISEHNRLYWYRQTLGQGPEFLTYFQNEAQLEKSRLLSDRFSAERPKGSFSTLEIQRTEQGDSAMYLCASSPGVGNEQYFGPGTRLTVT.

The table lists this clonotype with a few counts. This rearrangement joins TRBV6-5 to TRBJ2-2; 12 nucleotides agree with TRBD1. The length of the CDR3 is 18 residues. Germline CDR1 is MNHEY and CDR2 is SVGAGI. Unmatched junction bases numbered 5, after V lost 1 base and J lost 2 bases. CDR3 bases: TGTGCCAGCAGTTACTTATCGGGACAGGGGGCTAACACCGGGGAGCTGTTTTTT. Amino acid sequence: CASSYLSGQGANTGELFF.

This clonotype was observed a few times. This chain uses TRBV11-2 with TRBJ2-7; D is ambiguous. The CDR3 is 14 amino acids. Germline values: CDR1 SGHAT, CDR2 FQNNGV. The ends were cut back, 0 bases at V and 2 bases at J, with 8 bases in the middle. The CDR3 nucleotides read TGTGCCAGCAGCTTAGAAGGTCAGCCCTACGAGCAGTACTTC. Its protein is CASSLEGQPYEQYF.

V is TRBV5-1 and J is TRBJ2-5; 7 positions match TRBD1. The J call could be wrong; TRBJ2-7 is a better fit for the DNA end. This CDR3 contains 16 residues. CDR1 and CDR2 (germline): SGHRS, YFSETQ. The CDR3 DNA reads as TGCGCCAGCAGCTTGGCCGAGGGGGCTATAGCCTACGAGCAGTACTTC. It yields the protein CASSLAEGAIAYEQYF.

This clonotype was found a few times. The V call is TRBV19, the J call TRBJ2-5; D gene ambiguous. The J call is in doubt because the DNA end fits TRBJ2-7 better. CDR1 LNHDA and CDR2 SQIVND come from the germline V gene (reference sequence). The CDR3 has 13 amino acids. DNA of the CDR3: TGTGCCAGTAGTAACCAGATATCCTACGAGCAGTACTTC. Protein product: CASSNQISYEQYF.

This clonotype occurred once. The chain is built from TRBV15 and TRBJ1-4; perhaps TRBD1 as D (5 bases). CDR3 length equals 17 residues. Per the germline V gene, CDR1 is LNHNV and CDR2 is YYDKDF (reference sequence). Trimming stripped 5 bases from V and 2 bases from J, with 18 bases between. The CDR3: CATSRGLGVETNEKLFF. The CDR3 DNA follows: TGTGCCACCAGCCGGGGCCTGGGGGTCGAGACTAATGAAAAACTGTTTTTT.

This clonotype showed up just a few times. J is TRBJ2-1 and V is TRBV29-1, with TRBD1 matching 9 bases. With V trimmed by 7 bases and J by 2 bases, 15 bases remained unmatched. The CDR3 consists of 17 residues. The germline V gene has CDR1 SQVTM and CDR2 ANQGSEA. CDR3 coding DNA: TGCAGCGCCTCACCGGGACAGGGTAATGTCACCTACAATGAGCAGTTCTTC. This codes for CSASPGQGNVTYNEQFF.

This clonotype was counted only a few times. The rearrangement joins TRBV7-9 to TRBJ2-3; a possible D gene is TRBD2 (6 bases). With 2 bases removed from V and 2 bases from J, the gap between germline ends came to 11 bases. The CDR3 sequence is 15 residues long. Per germline, CDR1 SEHNR and CDR2 FQNEAQ (reference sequence). CDR3 DNA sequence: TGTGCCAGCAGCTTACGCGGGGAGACCACAGATACGCAGTATTTT. Its protein product is CASSLRGETTDTQYF.

The chain couples TRBV13 to TRBJ1-6; possible D gene TRBD1, 5 bases. Per the germline V gene, CDR1 is PRHDT and CDR2 is FYEKMQ (reference sequence). CDR3 length equals 14 residues. V lost 4 bases to trimming and J lost 6 bases, with 10 bases between them. Written as DNA, the CDR3 is TGTGCCAGCAGCTCTAGGGGAAGTAATTCACCCCTCCACTTT. Amino acid sequence: CASSSRGSNSPLHF.

This clonotype was detected a few times. The chain combines TRBV29-1 with TRBJ2-6; tentative D call: TRBD1 (6 bases). Germline values: CDR1 SQVTM, CDR2 ANQGSEA. This CDR3 has 19 residues. V gave up 2 bases and J gave up 0 bases, with 20 bases separating them. CDR3 residues: CSVEKWVRDKNSGANVLTF. In DNA form, the CDR3 reads TGCAGCGTTGAAAAGTGGGTCCGGGACAAGAACTCTGGGGCCAACGTCCTGACTTTC.

This clonotype has just a few counts. The chain is built from TRBV6-5 and TRBJ2-3; 7 bases align to TRBD1. V shed 2 bases, J shed 5 bases, and the junction held 7 bases outside the gene matches. Germline V gives CDR1 MNHEY, CDR2 SVGAGI. There are 15 residues in the CDR3. CDR3 in DNA: TGTGCCAGCAGTTACGGATCCGGGACAGTAGATACGCAGTATTTT. Its protein is CASSYGSGTVDTQYF.

This chain links TRBV29-1 with TRBJ2-2; 10 nucleotides align to TRBD1. The trim removed 1 base at V and 6 bases at J, leaving 5 bases unmatched. Germline CDR1 is SQVTM and CDR2 is ANQGSEA. There are 15 residues in the CDR3. The DNA for the CDR3 is TGCAGCGTTGAAGTGTTCGGGACAGGGGCCGGGGAGCTGTTTTTT. Translating gives CSVEVFGTGAGELFF.

This clonotype showed up just a few times. The V and J genes are TRBV29-1 and TRBJ2-5; D may be TRBD1 (5 bases). The DNA end is a closer match to TRBJ2-1, so the J assignment may be wrong. The CDR3 loop spans 14 amino acids. Germline CDR1 and CDR2: SQVTM and ANQGSEA. The CDR3 region is CSVARQLTYNEQFF. CDR3 in DNA: TGCAGCGTTGCGCGACAGCTCACCTACAATGAGCAGTTCTTC.

This clonotype was recorded a few times. V and J are TRBV28 and TRBJ2-3; 7 nucleotides match TRBD1. The CDR3 totals 14 residues. Trimming at V came to 6 bases and at J to 2 bases, leaving 5 bases not matched to a gene. CDR1 is MDHEN, CDR2 SYDVKM, per germline. The CDR3 here is CASSSGQPTDTQYF. The CDR3 coding sequence is TGTGCCAGCAGCTCGGGACAGCCCACAGATACGCAGTATTTT.

This clonotype was counted between two and nine times. The chain carries TRBV28 and TRBJ2-7; D not resolved. Germline V lookup: CDR1 MDHEN, CDR2 SYDVKM. Trimming left V 4 bases short and J 1 base short, with 11 bases between. CDR3 length: 14 amino acids. Here the CDR3 DNA reads TGTGCCAGCAGTTCTGGTCTGGAGTCCTACGAGCAGTACTTC. Translation gives CASSSGLESYEQYF.

This clonotype appeared a few times. V is TRBV3-1 and J is TRBJ2-1; 10 bases align to TRBD2. The better agreement between TRBJ2-5 and the DNA end casts doubt on the J call. CDR1 is LGHDT, CDR2 YNNKEL, per germline (reference sequence). The CDR3 runs 16 residues. For the CDR3, the DNA is TGTGCCAGCAGCCAAGATTATCTAGCGGGAGAAGAGACCCAGTACTTC. Residues: CASSQDYLAGEETQYF.